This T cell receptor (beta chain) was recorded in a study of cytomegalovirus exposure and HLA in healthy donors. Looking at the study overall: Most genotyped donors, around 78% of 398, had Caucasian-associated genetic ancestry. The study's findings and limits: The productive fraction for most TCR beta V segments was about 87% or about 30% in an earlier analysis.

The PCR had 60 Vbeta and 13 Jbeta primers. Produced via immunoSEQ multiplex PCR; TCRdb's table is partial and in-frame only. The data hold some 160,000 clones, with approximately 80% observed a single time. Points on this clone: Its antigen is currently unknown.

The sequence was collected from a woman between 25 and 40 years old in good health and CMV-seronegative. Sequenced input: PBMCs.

CDR3 DNA: TGCGCCAGCAGTCAACTCGGGACAGGGAACTATGGCTACACCTTC. Amino acid sequence: CASSQLGTGNYGYTF. The J gene is TRBJ1-2, the V gene TRBV23-1; 9 bases match TRBD1. TRBV23-1 is an open reading frame, and its role is uncertain. After removal of 2 bases from V and 2 bases from J, the junction contained 3 bases not matched to a gene. The CDR3 extends over 15 amino acids.